This TCR beta chain was recorded in a study of blood T cell repertoires in COVID-19. Study at large: The United States, Italy and Spain supplied acute and convalescent COVID-19 samples. T cells, B-cell-depleted T cells, or PBMCs provided the cDNA or gDNA that served as material.

Original data processing: Reference gene primer amplification in the assay estimated nucleated cell counts. Here immunoSEQ multiplex PCR was the method, and the copy in TCRdb shows in-frame clones only, minus some. The V and J calls and clone size were taken over from that table, and D and trimming were inferred from the DNA. Of around 200,000 clones listed, 85% to 90% are singletons. This CDR3 is 15 amino acids long. With 4 bases clipped from V and 4 bases from J, the junction kept 4 bases outside the gene matches. The V gene's germline CDR1 is MNHEY and CDR2 SVGEGT. Sequencing input: peripheral blood. The rearrangement links TRBV6-2 or TRBV6-3 to TRBJ2-1, with 10 bases matching TRBD2. This clonotype originated in a woman in her late teens or twenties who had recovered from COVID-19. In nucleotides, the CDR3 is TGTGCCAGCAGTTGGGAGCGGGGGGGGTACAATGAGCAGTTCTTC. It translates to CASSWERGGYNEQFF.